These 32 T cell receptor beta chains were sequenced from one sample in a study of cytomegalovirus exposure and HLA in healthy donors. Use of 60 Vbeta and 13 Jbeta primers characterized the PCR. Profiled with immunoSEQ multiplex PCR; TCRdb holds only in-frame clones, not every one. The profile shows about 160,000 clones, about 80% of them singletons. Sample: PBMCs. The receptors come from a man aged 40-50 years in good health and CMV-seronegative.

The gene calls are TRBV5-1 and TRBJ2-7; D call uncertain. From germline, CDR1 is SGHRS and CDR2 YFSETQ. The ends were cut back, 0 bases at V and 3 bases at J, with 13 bases in the middle. This CDR3 region has 15 residues. The CDR3 coding sequence is TGCGCCAGCAGCTTGGAATCGGTTTACCACTACGAGCAGTACTTC. As protein: CASSLESVYHYEQYF.

V and J are TRBV19 and TRBJ2-1; D ambiguous. Germline CDR1 reads LNHDA; CDR2 reads SQIVND (reference sequence). Trimming stripped 6 bases from V and 8 bases from J, with 23 bases between. The CDR3 runs 16 residues. CDR3 region: CASRAYQGRLRDEQFF. The CDR3 region has the DNA TGTGCCAGTAGGGCTTACCAAGGCCGGCTCCGGGATGAGCAGTTCTTC. Full variable domain (missing parts from reference TRBV19 and TRBJ2-1): DGGITQSPKYLFRKEGQNVTLSCEQNLNHDAMYWYRQDPGQGLRLIYYSQIVNDFQKGDIAEGYSVSREKKESFPLTVTSAQKNPTAFYLCASRAYQGRLRDEQFFGPGTRLTVL.

The DNA for the CDR3 is TGTGCCAGCAGTTCACTAGCGGTTAATGAGCAGTTCTTC. This codes for CASSSLAVNEQFF. The chain uses TRBV27 and TRBJ2-1; TRBD2 matches 8 bases. The CDR3 length is 13 residues. Germline V gene data show CDR1 as MNHEY and CDR2 as SMNVEV (reference sequence). Trimming took 4 bases from V and 7 from J; bases not matched to a gene: 3.

This clone was seen more than once but under ten times. The rearrangement joins TRBV5-4 to TRBJ2-2; tentative D call: TRBD1 (5 bases). The V end was cut by 0 bases, the J end by 5 bases, with 8 bases between. The CDR3 has 14 amino acids. Germline loops: CDR1 SGHNT, CDR2 YYREEE (reference sequence). This chain's CDR3 is CASSLGRATGELFF. The CDR3 region has the DNA TGTGCCAGCAGCTTGGGCAGGGCGACCGGGGAGCTGTTTTTT.

This sequence joins TRBV7-9 and TRBJ1-2, with D perhaps matching TRBD1 (5 bases). This CDR3 spans 12 amino acids. Trimming left V 1 base short and J 12 bases short, with 12 bases between. In germline, CDR1 is SEHNR, CDR2 FQNEAQ (reference sequence). CDR3 in amino acids: CASSLVGGYDTF. CDR3 bases: TGTGCCAGCAGCTTAGTGGGGGGGTACGACACCTTC.

There are many counts of this clone. V and J are TRBV25-1 and TRBJ1-4, with D hard to call. The V end was cut by 5 bases, the J end by 4 bases, with 14 bases between. The CDR3 has 15 amino acids. The germline V gene has CDR1 MGHDK and CDR2 SYGVNS. CDR3 sequence reads: CASSKSPGYNEKLFF. The CDR3 coding sequence is TGTGCCAGCAGTAAGAGCCCCGGTTATAATGAAAAACTGTTTTTT.

The chain recombines TRBV28 with TRBJ1-2; tentative D call: TRBD1 (5 bases). Germline CDR1 and CDR2: MDHEN and SYDVKM. V was cut by 5 bases and J by 5 bases, with 18 bases left in between. This CDR3 has 15 residues. CDR3: CASSVSPPGLYGYTF. DNA of the CDR3: TGTGCCAGCAGTGTTTCCCCTCCGGGACTGTATGGCTACACCTTC.

This chain joins TRBV28 and TRBJ2-7; D call uncertain. Germline V gene lookup returns CDR1 MDHEN and CDR2 SYDVKM. V lost 1 base and J 5 bases, leaving 15 bases between the germline ends. This CDR3 contains 15 residues. The CDR3 reads CASSLLQVTRHEQYF. CDR3 in DNA: TGTGCCAGCAGTTTATTGCAGGTTACCCGCCACGAGCAGTACTTC.

This clone was detected once. The chain employs TRBV5-1 and TRBJ2-7; a weak D match, TRBD2 (6 bases). Deletions cut 4 bases from V and 0 bases from J, with 20 bases between. The CDR3 consists of 17 residues. Germline-derived CDR1 and CDR2 are SGHRS and YFSETQ. CDR3 coding DNA: TGCGCCAGCAGCGAGACGGCAAACCCGGGGGTCTCCTACGAGCAGTACTTC. This sequence encodes CASSETANPGVSYEQYF.

This rearrangement joins TRBV2 to TRBJ2-2; the D is unclear. This CDR3 is built from 13 residues. Germline-derived CDR1 and CDR2 are SNHLY and FYNNEI. V gave up 4 bases and J gave up 1 base, with 4 bases separating them. Here the CDR3 DNA reads TGTGCCAGCAGTGCCGGGAACACCGGGGAGCTGTTTTTT. It yields the protein CASSAGNTGELFF.

In its sample, this clone was seen a few times. Germline and junction disagree at one end, which may indicate a read error. J is TRBJ2-2 and V is TRBV7-9, with TRBD2 identical over 7 bases. The CDR3 spans 16 residues. Germline V gene lookup returns CDR1 SEHNR and CDR2 FQNEAQ (reference sequence). CDR3 region: CSSSLSPGLDGGELFF. The CDR3 coding sequence is TGTTCCAGCAGCTTAAGCCCCGGACTAGATGGGGGGGAGCTGTTTTTT.

This chain links TRBV5-4 with TRBJ2-5, with 7 positions matching TRBD1. With V trimmed by 4 bases and J by 2 bases, 11 bases remained unmatched. Germline V gene data show CDR1 as SGHNT and CDR2 as YYREEE (reference sequence). This CDR3 has 16 amino acids. CDR3 sequence reads: CASSPTRQGTQETQYF. The CDR3 DNA reads TGTGCCAGCAGCCCAACACGACAGGGCACTCAAGAGACCCAGTACTTC.

The chain has TRBV11-2 and TRBJ2-2; perhaps TRBD2 as D (6 bases). Looked up from germline, CDR1 is SGHAT and CDR2 is FQNNGV. This CDR3 spans 15 amino acids. V gave up 5 bases and J gave up 5 bases, with 15 bases separating them. CDR3 loop: CASSPPERVTGELFF. Here the CDR3 DNA reads TGTGCCAGCAGCCCACCAGAGCGGGTTACCGGGGAGCTGTTTTTT.

The chain couples TRBV5-4 to TRBJ1-1; a possible D gene is TRBD1 (6 bases). CDR1 and CDR2 from the germline V gene are SGHNT and YYREEE (reference sequence). This CDR3 comprises 16 residues. Trimming shortened V by 0 bases and J by 0 bases, and 12 bases separated the two germline ends. DNA for the CDR3: TGTGCCAGCAGCTTGGGAGGGGGGGGCATGAACACTGAAGCTTTCTTT. Translated, it gives CASSLGGGGMNTEAFF.

V is TRBV19 and J is TRBJ1-5, with D possibly being TRBD1 (6 bases). The germline V and J ends were trimmed by 9 bases and 10 bases, with 22 bases remaining between them. The germline V gene has CDR1 LNHDA and CDR2 SQIVND (reference sequence). This CDR3 region has 14 residues. In DNA, the CDR3 is TGTGCCAGCCTCGAACAGGGTGAATCAGTACCCCAGCATTTT. This gives the protein CASLEQGESVPQHF.

The chain employs TRBV28 and TRBJ2-7, with TRBD1 matching over 8 bases. Germline V gene data show CDR1 as MDHEN and CDR2 as SYDVKM. The J segment lost 4 bases and the V segment lost 3 bases, leaving 14 bases of the junction unmatched. The CDR3 is 17 amino acids. The CDR3 DNA is TGTGCCAGCAGTTTCATAAGCCTCCAGGGGGCCATTTACGAGCAGTACTTC. Translation: CASSFISLQGAIYEQYF.

The chain carries TRBV13 and TRBJ2-1; TRBD2 matches at 11 bases. V shed 5 bases, J shed 7 bases, and the junction held 10 bases outside the gene matches. The CDR3 runs 16 residues. CDR1 is PRHDT and CDR2 is FYEKMQ in the germline V gene (reference sequence). CDR3: CASSDDSGRAGNEQFF. The CDR3 DNA follows: TGTGCCAGCAGCGATGATAGCGGGAGGGCCGGGAATGAGCAGTTCTTC.

This sequence joins TRBV15 and TRBJ2-2; 8 bases are a match to TRBD1. V was pared by 5 bases and J by 4 bases, with 18 bases of the junction left unmatched. The CDR3 has 19 residues. The V gene's germline CDR1 is LNHNV and CDR2 YYDKDF (reference sequence). CDR3 nucleotide sequence: TGTGCCACCAGCCGTCCAGGGGGCATTTTTTTGGCGAGCACCGGGGAGCTGTTTTTT. Its translation: CATSRPGGIFLASTGELFF.

This clone occurred once. The chain carries TRBV5-4 and TRBJ2-5; TRBD2 agrees at 7 bases. The CDR3 is 14 residues long. Germline V gene sequence: CDR1 SGHNT, CDR2 YYREEE (reference sequence). Trimming cost V 7 bases and J 5 bases; bases outside gene matches: 11. The CDR3 DNA is TGTGCCAGCCAGCGGGCCAGCGGGGTCGAGACCCAGTACTTC. The encoded protein is CASQRASGVETQYF.

V gene TRBV18 combines with J gene TRBJ2-7; D not resolved. Germline-derived CDR1 and CDR2 are KGHSH and LQKENI. The length of the CDR3 is 15 residues. V shed 3 bases and J shed 4 bases, with 16 bases lying between them. In DNA form, the CDR3 reads TGTGCCAGCTCACCTTACGACTCCCGGCCATACGAGCAGTACTTC. It is translated as CASSPYDSRPYEQYF.

This chain links TRBV5-1 with TRBJ2-7, with D possibly matching TRBD1 (5 bases). Germline CDR1 and CDR2: SGHRS and YFSETQ. The V end was cut by 0 bases, the J end by 13 bases, with 8 bases between. The CDR3 loop spans 10 amino acids. For the CDR3, the DNA is TGCGCCAGCAGCTTGGCGACAGCTTACTTC. This translates into CASSLATAYF.

The chain couples TRBV10-3 to TRBJ2-4; 7 bases map to TRBD1. The CDR3 totals 13 residues. The J segment lost 8 bases and the V segment lost 3 bases, leaving 4 bases of the junction unmatched. CDR1 and CDR2 (germline): ENHRY, SYGVKD. CDR3: CAISDDRAHIQYF. In DNA form, the CDR3 reads TGTGCCATCAGTGACGACAGGGCCCACATTCAGTACTTC.

The V and J genes are TRBV6-6 and TRBJ1-2, with D possibly matching TRBD1 (5 bases). Trimming removed 7 bases from V and 0 bases from J, with 9 bases in between. From germline, CDR1 is MNHNY and CDR2 SVGAGI (reference sequence). The CDR3 is 13 residues long. The CDR3 nucleotides read TGTGCCAGCACGGGGGGGGCTAACTATGGCTACACCTTC. It codes for CASTGGANYGYTF.

This chain connects TRBV7-9 to TRBJ2-2; D might be TRBD2 (6 bases). V was shortened by 6 bases and J by 0 bases, with 17 bases between the two germline ends. CDR3 length: 17 residues. CDR1 and CDR2 from the germline V gene are SEHNR and FQNEAQ (reference sequence). CDR3 nucleotide sequence: TGTGCCAGCAGGCGAAATTTGGGGGGTGCGAACACCGGGGAGCTGTTTTTT. Translating gives CASRRNLGGANTGELFF.

This rearrangement joins TRBV6-1 to TRBJ2-5, with a tentative D call TRBD2 (7 bases). The CDR3 is 13 residues long. V lost 4 bases and J 7 bases, leaving 13 bases between the germline ends. Germline CDR1 is MNHNS and CDR2 is SASEGT. This CDR3 is CASSGGGGGTQYF. The CDR3 DNA reads TGTGCCAGCAGTGGGGGGGGAGGGGGGACCCAGTACTTC.

V is TRBV29-1 and J is TRBJ1-1; 9 bases agree with TRBD1. This CDR3 is 12 amino acids long. Per the germline V gene, CDR1 is SQVTM and CDR2 is ANQGSEA. The junction had 4 bases not matched to a gene; V was cut back by 0 bases and J by 11 bases. The CDR3: CSVEEQGAMAFF. Written as DNA, the CDR3 is TGCAGCGTTGAAGAACAGGGGGCTATGGCTTTCTTT.

The J gene is TRBJ2-2, the V gene TRBV4-1; 11 bases are shared with TRBD1. CDR1 and CDR2 from the germline V gene are MGHRA and YSYEKL. The V gene end was trimmed by 6 bases and the J gene end by 4 bases; junction bases not matched to a gene: 7. This CDR3 has 16 residues. CDR3 in DNA: TGCGCCAGCAGTAGAGGACAGGGGGCTAGCACCGGGGAGCTGTTTTTT. Its translation is CASSRGQGASTGELFF.

The V call is TRBV9, the J call TRBJ2-1, with D possibly TRBD2 on 5 matching bases. V was shortened by 3 bases and J by 12 bases, with 10 bases between the two germline ends. CDR1 and CDR2 (germline): SGDLS, YYNGEE. The CDR3 is 11 amino acids. The CDR3 region is CASSGPAAQFF. The CDR3 coding sequence is TGTGCCAGCAGCGGCCCAGCGGCGCAGTTCTTC.

The chain combines TRBV5-1 with TRBJ1-1; TRBD1 might be the D (6 bases). Between the trimmed V and J ends, which lost 5 bases and 4 bases, there was a span of 18 bases. Germline lookup yields CDR1 SGHRS and CDR2 YFSETQ. This CDR3 has 15 residues. CDR3 amino acids: CASSYQGRGSTEAFF. The DNA of the CDR3 is TGCGCCAGCAGTTACCAGGGGAGGGGGAGCACTGAAGCTTTCTTT.

This clone was found a few times. The rearrangement links TRBV2 to TRBJ2-5, with D possibly matching TRBD1 (5 bases). From germline, CDR1 is SNHLY and CDR2 FYNNEI. Trimming took 7 bases from V and 4 from J, leaving 16 bases between them. The CDR3 runs 14 residues. CDR3 sequence: CASMAVSRGETQYF. In DNA, the CDR3 is TGTGCCAGCATGGCTGTAAGTAGGGGAGAGACCCAGTACTTC.

The chain recombines TRBV5-1 with TRBJ2-1, with a weak D call TRBD2 (6 bases). CDR3 length equals 14 residues. V lost 5 bases and J lost 7, with 16 bases in between. Germline V gene data show CDR1 as SGHRS and CDR2 as YFSETQ. The CDR3 here is CASRKEEGRNEQFF. The DNA for the CDR3 is TGCGCCAGCAGAAAGGAGGAGGGGAGAAATGAGCAGTTCTTC.

This clone was observed once. The chain combines TRBV2 with TRBJ1-5; the match to TRBD1 covers 11 bases. CDR1 SNHLY and CDR2 FYNNEI come from the germline V gene. CDR3 length equals 14 residues. V dropped 5 bases and J dropped 6; count of bases not matched to a gene: 3. The CDR3 coding sequence is TGTGCCAGCAGTAGGGACAGGGGGGGTCAGCCCCAGCATTTT. It encodes CASSRDRGGQPQHF.